These 16 T cell receptor beta chains share one sample of origin, sequenced in a study of blood T cell repertoires in COVID-19. Repertoires were generated with immunoSEQ multiplex PCR, while TCRdb's copy carries only in-frame clones and drops some. The sample lists 150,000 to 200,000 clones, about 92% occurring once. Sequencing used peripheral blood. The receptors come from a woman aged 55-69 years with COVID-19, enrolled during active disease.

The chain carries TRBV29-1 and TRBJ1-1; possibly TRBD1 for D (5 bases). The CDR3 length is 13 residues. The germline CDR1 and CDR2 sequences are SQVTM and ANQGSEA. Trimming took off 5 bases at V and 2 bases at J, with 12 bases between the two ends. CDR3 coding DNA: TGCAGCGTTAGGAGGGGCCCTAACACTGAAGCTTTCTTT. Its protein product is CSVRRGPNTEAFF.

The chain links TRBV14 to TRBJ1-4, with a possible D match to TRBD1 (6 bases). V lost 1 base and J lost 8, with 14 bases in between. Germline V gene sequence: CDR1 SGHDN, CDR2 FVKESK. CDR3 length equals 15 residues. CDR3 in amino acids: CASSQGYREGEKLFF. CDR3 nucleotides: TGTGCCAGCAGCCAAGGTTACAGGGAGGGGGAAAAACTGTTTTTT.

Notes on this clone: Its ends do not fully match the called genes, so a read error is possible. The chain recombines TRBV7-7 with TRBJ2-1, with 7 bases identical to TRBD1. Germline V gene data show CDR1 as SSHAT and CDR2 as FNYEAQ (reference sequence). This CDR3 spans 12 amino acids. The CDR3 region has the DNA TGTGCTAGCAGCCCAACAGGGGTTGAGCAGTTCTTC. It codes for CASSPTGVEQFF. The full variable domain, its missing parts supplied by reference TRBV7-7 and TRBJ2-1, is GAGVSQSPRYKVTKRGQDVTLRCDPISSHATLYWYQQALGQGPEFLTYFNYEAQPDKSGLPSDRFSAERPEGSISTLTIQRTEQRDSAMYRCASSPTGVEQFFGPGTRLTVL.

The chain uses TRBV11-1 and TRBJ1-3; perhaps TRBD1 as D (5 bases). Trimming shortened V by 8 bases and J by 6 bases, and 8 bases separated the two germline ends. Germline V gene lookup returns CDR1 SGHAT and CDR2 FQDESV (reference sequence). The CDR3 extends over 11 amino acids. CDR3 bases: TGTGCCAGCGTGGGACTAAACACCATATATTTT. Its protein product is CASVGLNTIYF.

This chain joins TRBV4-2 and TRBJ1-1; 7 positions agree with TRBD1. Trimming cost V 4 bases and J 3 bases; bases outside gene matches: 8. In germline, CDR1 is LGHNA, CDR2 YNFKEQ. This CDR3 is 15 amino acids long. The CDR3 loop reads CASSLTGVGDTEAFF. The CDR3 DNA is TGTGCCAGCAGCCTAACAGGGGTCGGGGACACTGAAGCTTTCTTT.

Concerning this clone: The identical CDR3 is also encoded by other nucleotide sequences in the sample. The chain is built from TRBV5-1 and TRBJ2-3; 11 nucleotides line up with TRBD1. The V and J ends lost 4 bases and 4 bases, in that order; junction bases with no gene match: 8. Germline V gives CDR1 SGHRS, CDR2 YFSETQ. The length of the CDR3 is 16 residues. For the CDR3, the DNA is TGCGCCAGCAGCCCGTCCGGGACAGGGGGGCCAGATACGCAGTATTTT. Its protein product is CASSPSGTGGPDTQYF. Looking up the rest from reference TRBV5-1 and TRBJ2-3 gives the full variable domain: KAGVTQTPRYLIKTRGQQVTLSCSPISGHRSVSWYQQTPGQGLQFLFEYFSETQRNKGNFPGRFSGRQFSNSRSEMNVSTLELGDSALYLCASSPSGTGGPDTQYFGPGTRLTVL.

The V call is TRBV11-3, the J call TRBJ2-5; TRBD1 matches at 8 bases. The CDR3 is 15 residues long. Germline V CDR1 and CDR2: SGHNT, YENEEA. Trimming removed 2 bases from V and 4 bases from J; junction bases left unmatched: 6. CDR3: CASSLRTGSVETQYF. The CDR3 bases are TGTGCCAGCAGCTTAAGGACAGGGAGTGTAGAGACCCAGTACTTC.

This sequence joins TRBV10-3 and TRBJ1-2; perhaps TRBD1 as D (5 bases). Germline CDR1 reads ENHRY; CDR2 reads SYGVKD. The V end was cut by 4 bases, the J end by 6 bases, with 15 bases between. The CDR3 totals 14 residues. CDR3 sequence reads: CAISADISPDGYTF. Written as DNA, the CDR3 is TGTGCCATCAGTGCGGACATATCACCGGATGGCTACACCTTC.

This rearrangement joins TRBV7-2 to TRBJ2-7; 9 bases are shared with TRBD1. The CDR3 totals 15 residues. From germline, CDR1 is SGHTA and CDR2 FQGNSA. Trimming at V came to 2 bases and at J to 2 bases, leaving 4 bases not matched to a gene. The CDR3 bases are TGTGCCAGCAGCTTACGGGACAGGGACCCCTACGAGCAGTACTTC. This sequence encodes CASSLRDRDPYEQYF.

The V call is TRBV10-3, the J call TRBJ1-3; D is ambiguous. The V end was cut by 1 base, the J end by 0 bases, with 7 bases between. The CDR3 covers 15 residues. Germline assignment: CDR1 ENHRY and CDR2 SYGVKD. For the CDR3, the DNA is TGTGCCATCAGTGAGTTAGAAATCTCTGGAAACACCATATATTTT. This translates into CAISELEISGNTIYF.

V gene TRBV19 combines with J gene TRBJ1-1, with TRBD1 matching 8 bases. CDR3 length: 16 residues. Trimming removed 5 bases from V and 5 bases from J; junction bases left unmatched: 13. Germline-derived CDR1 and CDR2 are LNHDA and SQIVND (reference sequence). CDR3 region: CASSERLGQGGTEAFF. The DNA for the CDR3 is TGTGCCAGTAGTGAACGCCTTGGACAGGGCGGGACTGAAGCTTTCTTT.

The rearrangement uses TRBV7-2 and TRBJ2-5; D perhaps matches TRBD2 (7 bases). The CDR3 length is 15 residues. V lost 7 bases and J lost 0, with 15 bases in between. CDR1 SGHTA and CDR2 FQGNSA come from the germline V gene. The DNA of the CDR3 is TGTGCCAGCAAGGGGGGGGGCCCGTACCAAGAGACCCAGTACTTC. Its protein product is CASKGGGPYQETQYF.

This chain connects TRBV5-6 to TRBJ2-5; 10 bases are shared with TRBD1. The germline V gene encodes CDR1 SGHDT and CDR2 YYEEEE. V lost 4 bases to trimming and J lost 0 bases; unmatched junction nucleotides: 12. The CDR3 length is 18 residues. CDR3 loop: CASSLFLGGQGYQETQYF. CDR3 nucleotide sequence: TGTGCCAGCAGCCTATTCTTGGGGGGACAGGGGTACCAAGAGACCCAGTACTTC.

This rearrangement joins TRBV19 to TRBJ1-6; 9 bases align to TRBD1. The V gene end was trimmed by 4 bases and the J gene end by 10 bases; junction bases not matched to a gene: 5. Germline CDR1 reads LNHDA; CDR2 reads SQIVND (reference sequence). The CDR3 covers 14 residues. The CDR3 DNA reads TGTGCCAGTAGTAAGGGACAGGGCGCCTCACCCCTCCACTTT. Encoded protein: CASSKGQGASPLHF. The entire variable domain, with the rest obtained from reference TRBV19 and TRBJ1-6, is as follows: DGGITQSPKYLFRKEGQNVTLSCEQNLNHDAMYWYRQDPGQGLRLIYYSQIVNDFQKGDIAEGYSVSREKKESFPLTVTSAQKNPTAFYLCASSKGQGASPLHFGNGTRLTVT.

The chain has TRBV19 and TRBJ1-1; 8 nucleotides agree with TRBD1. V gave up 1 base and J gave up 6 bases; unmatched junction bases: 10. The CDR3 runs to 16 residues. CDR1 is LNHDA, CDR2 SQIVND, per germline (reference sequence). The CDR3 loop reads CASSIAGRGLGAEAFF. The CDR3 nucleotides are TGTGCCAGTAGTATAGCCGGCAGGGGGCTCGGTGCTGAAGCTTTCTTT.

The V call is TRBV9, the J call TRBJ1-2; 7 bases fit TRBD1. V lost 4 bases to trimming and J lost 7 bases; unmatched junction nucleotides: 7. Germline CDR1 reads SGDLS; CDR2 reads YYNGEE. The CDR3 length is 13 residues. The CDR3 region is CASSPQGDLGYTF. For the CDR3, the DNA is TGTGCCAGCAGCCCTCAGGGGGATCTTGGCTACACCTTC.